These T cell receptor beta chains were read from a single sample in a study of blood T cell repertoires in COVID-19. Measured with immunoSEQ multiplex PCR; TCRdb has only the in-frame clones, and not every one. The repertoire holds 150,000 to 200,000 clones, with 70% to 90% as singletons. Specimen: peripheral blood. The receptor source for this set is a woman in her 30s with acute or convalescent COVID-19. Both conserved end residues are part of each CDR3. The order of the fields is V gene, clone size, J gene, D gene, CDR3 protein, CDR3 DNA. The D gene is left open where the match is weak. The listing skips clone size in some rows; elsewhere it reads once, few, many or a size class.

>TRBV10-1|NA|TRBJ2-3|NA
CASSSVTDTQYF
TGCGCCAGCAGTTCAGTCACAGATACGCAGTATTTT
>TRBV9|NA|TRBJ1-5|NA
CASSSEGVGQPQHF
TGTGCCAGCAGCTCAGAGGGGGTCGGGCAGCCCCAGCATTTT
>TRBV5-4|NA|TRBJ1-6|TRBD1
CASSTTGGDRPLHF
TGTGCCAGCAGCACGACAGGGGGGGATCGTCCCCTCCACTTT
>TRBV19|NA|TRBJ2-2|NA
CASSTVDTGELFF
TGTGCCAGTAGTACGGTCGACACCGGGGAGCTGTTTTTT
>TRBV11-3|NA|TRBJ2-5|NA
CASSPRLDQETQYF
TGTGCCAGCAGCCCCCGACTAGACCAAGAGACCCAGTACTTC
>TRBV5-1|NA|TRBJ2-5|NA
CASSGTPEETQYF
TGCGCCAGCAGCGGGACTCCCGAAGAGACCCAGTACTTC
>TRBV28|NA|TRBJ1-5|NA
CASSLVRVGQPQHF
TGTGCCAGCAGTTTGGTCAGGGTTGGCCAGCCCCAGCATTTT
>TRBV3-1/TRBV3-2|NA|TRBJ2-5|TRBD2
CASSQAFLAGGRETQYF
TGTGCCAGCAGCCAAGCTTTTCTAGCGGGTGGAAGGGAGACCCAGTACTTC
>TRBV11-2|NA|TRBJ2-3|TRBD2
CASRVAGVPDTQYF
TGTGCCAGCAGAGTAGCGGGAGTGCCAGATACGCAGTATTTT
>TRBV11-3|NA|TRBJ1-1|NA
CASSLSRTEAFF
TGTGCCAGCAGCTTGAGCCGTACGGAAGCTTTCTTT
>TRBV7-9|once|TRBJ2-6|NA
CASSLRVGANVLTF
TGTGCCAGCAGCTTGAGGGTTGGGGCCAACGTCCTGACTTTC
>TRBV11-2|NA|TRBJ2-1|NA
CASSLRLNYNEQFF
TGTGCCAGCAGCTTGAGACTCAACTACAATGAGCAGTTCTTC
>TRBV3-1/TRBV3-2|NA|TRBJ1-4|NA
CASSHRGNEKLFF
TGTGCCAGCAGCCATCGGGGGAATGAAAAACTGTTTTTT
>TRBV3-1/TRBV3-2|NA|TRBJ2-1|TRBD2
CASSYSGRVQFF
TGTGCCAGCAGTTACAGCGGGAGGGTGCAGTTCTTC
>TRBV28|NA|TRBJ1-1|NA
CASSQGLGEAFF
TGTGCCAGCAGCCAGGGATTAGGTGAAGCTTTCTTT
>TRBV6-5|NA|TRBJ2-1|NA
CATKTDTPEQFF
TGTGCCACCAAGACAGACACCCCTGAGCAGTTCTTC
>TRBV7-9|NA|TRBJ1-2|NA
CASSPPRDSLDYGYTF
TGTGCCAGCAGCCCGCCTCGGGACTCTCTGGACTATGGCTACACCTTC
>TRBV27|once|TRBJ2-3|TRBD1
CASSLTGQGLLDTQYF
TGTGCCAGCAGTTTAACCGGACAGGGCTTATTAGATACGCAGTATTTT
>TRBV3-1/TRBV3-2|NA|TRBJ2-3|NA
CASSQKTRTTQYF
TGTGCCAGCAGCCAAAAGACTAGGACTACGCAGTATTTT
>TRBV20-1|NA|TRBJ2-1|NA
CSASSPFLYNEQFF
TGCAGTGCTAGTTCCCCCTTCTTATACAATGAGCAGTTCTTC
>TRBV12-3/TRBV12-4|NA|TRBJ2-2|NA
CASSSGVGELFF
TGTGCCAGCAGTTCGGGGGTCGGGGAGCTGTTTTTT
>TRBV28|few|TRBJ1-4|TRBD1
CASSSPTGLNEKLFF
TGTGCCAGCAGCTCCCCGACAGGGCTAAATGAAAAACTGTTTTTT
>TRBV21-1|NA|TRBJ2-1|NA
CASSKANSVHYNEQFF
TGTGCCAGCAGCAAAGCGAATAGTGTGCATTACAATGAGCAGTTCTTC
>TRBV5-4|NA|TRBJ2-3|NA
CASSPSRSTDTQYF
TGTGCCAGCAGCCCTAGCCGGAGCACAGATACGCAGTATTTT
>TRBV3-1/TRBV3-2|NA|TRBJ1-6|TRBD1
CASSQSSDRVHYF
TGTGCCAGCAGCCAATCCTCCGACAGGGTTCACTACTTT
>TRBV2|once|TRBJ1-4|NA
CASSGRVVTTNEKLFF
TGTGCCAGTTCAGGGAGGGTAGTTACAACTAATGAAAAACTGTTTTTT
>TRBV6-1|NA|TRBJ1-5|NA
CASSEGRPTYSNQPQHF
TGTGCCAGCAGTGAAGGAAGACCGACTTATAGCAATCAGCCCCAGCATTTT
>TRBV18|NA|TRBJ1-2|NA
CASSPAGRFLGYTF
TGTGCCAGCTCACCAGCAGGGCGCTTTCTGGGCTACACCTTC
>TRBV7-9|once|TRBJ2-7|NA
CASSLEGTRRF
TGTGCCAGCAGCTTAGAGGGGACTCGGCGCTTC
>TRBV19|few|TRBJ2-1|NA
CASSTLAESSYNEQFF
TGTGCCAGTAGTACCTTAGCGGAAAGCTCCTACAATGAGCAGTTCTTC
>TRBV5-1|NA|TRBJ2-1|TRBD2
CASSFPGTSGSTMQQFF
TGCGCCAGCAGCTTCCCCGGGACTAGCGGAAGCACAATGCAGCAGTTCTTC
>TRBV5-1|few|TRBJ2-2|TRBD2
CASSPGTSGETGELFF
TGCGCCAGCAGCCCCGGGACTAGCGGGGAAACCGGGGAGCTGTTTTTT